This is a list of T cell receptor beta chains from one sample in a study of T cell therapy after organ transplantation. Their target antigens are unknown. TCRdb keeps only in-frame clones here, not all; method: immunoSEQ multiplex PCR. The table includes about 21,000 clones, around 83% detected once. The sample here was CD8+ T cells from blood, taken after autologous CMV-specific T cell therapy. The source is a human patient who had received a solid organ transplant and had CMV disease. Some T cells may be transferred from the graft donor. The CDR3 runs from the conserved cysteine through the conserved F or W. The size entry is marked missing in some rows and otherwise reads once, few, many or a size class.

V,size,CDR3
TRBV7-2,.,CASSPRYEQYF
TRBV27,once,CASSAGLAYEQYF
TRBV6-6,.,CASRLNGPSNQPQHF
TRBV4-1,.,CASSQDLYMTYQETQYF
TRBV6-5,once,CASSYLGTDTQYF
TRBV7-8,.,CASSLSILAEQYF
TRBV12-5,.,CASGLVLAGQETQYF
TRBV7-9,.,CASSLGQGARNEQFF
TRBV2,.,CASRIGTGGNGYTF
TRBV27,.,CASSPTAYEQYF